This entry lists 10 T cell receptor beta chains sequenced from one sample in a study of beta chain features in type 1 diabetes (dated by TCRdb to 2017 to 2018). Library construction relied on the immunoSEQ multiplex PCR assay. The High Capacity cDNA Reverse Transcription Kit was used to reverse transcribe all of the isolated RNA, meaning that expressed TCRB transcripts were what got sequenced. In its TCRdb copy, this immuneACCESS table keeps in-frame sequences only and misses some clones. Where compared with another copy, unresolved V genes explain less than half of these, and the others have no known cause. In this sample the table shows about 330,000 clones, approximately 11% of which occur a single time. The leading ten clones occupy 0.015% of the sample. Material: naive CD4+ T cells from blood. The cell subset or site label on this specimen signifies: true naive CD4+ T cells. The receptors derive from a woman aged 25-40 years in good health.

This clone was observed a few times. The chain is built from TRBV11-2 and TRBJ1-4; no reliable D call. The CDR3 sequence is 11 residues long. The germline V and J ends were trimmed by 2 bases and 8 bases, with 3 bases remaining between them. Looked up from germline, CDR1 is SGHAT and CDR2 is FQNNGV. The CDR3 here is CASSLQEKLFF. For the CDR3, the DNA is TGTGCCAGCAGCTTACAGGAAAAACTGTTTTTT.

This clone was detected a few times. The chain couples TRBV9 to TRBJ2-1, with D tentatively TRBD2 (6 bases). Looked up from germline, CDR1 is SGDLS and CDR2 is YYNGEE. Trimming removed 0 bases from V and 2 bases from J, with 9 bases in between. The CDR3 spans 15 residues. The CDR3 DNA follows: TGTGCCAGCAGCGTAGGGGGAGGAGCCTACAATGAGCAGTTCTTC. Protein sequence: CASSVGGGAYNEQFF. The full variable domain, its missing parts supplied by reference TRBV9 and TRBJ2-1, is DSGVTQTPKHLITATGQRVTLRCSPRSGDLSVYWYQQSLDQGLQFLIQYYNGEERAKGNILERFSAQQFPDLHSELNLSSLELGDSALYFCASSVGGGAYNEQFFGPGTRLTVL.

V usage is TRBV11-1 and J usage is TRBJ2-4, with 9 bases aligning to TRBD1. The CDR3 sequence is 16 residues long. V lost 5 bases, J lost 7 bases, and 12 bases stayed unmatched. Germline V gene lookup returns CDR1 SGHAT and CDR2 FQDESV (reference sequence). This CDR3 is CASSPAPTGGWNIQYF. The CDR3 nucleotides read TGTGCCAGCAGCCCGGCCCCAACAGGGGGCTGGAACATTCAGTACTTC.

Only a few counts were recorded for this clone. This chain uses TRBV10-3 with TRBJ2-5, with 8 bases that match TRBD2. J gave up 3 bases and V 4 bases, and 4 bases lay outside the gene matches. Germline lookup yields CDR1 ENHRY and CDR2 SYGVKD. The CDR3 sequence is 14 residues long. As DNA, the CDR3 is TGTGCCATCAGTGGCGGGGGGCTCGAAGAGACCCAGTACTTC. This encodes CAISGGGLEETQYF.

The V and J genes are TRBV30 and TRBJ1-5; the D gene is possibly TRBD1 (5 bases). CDR3 length: 13 amino acids. Trimming removed 1 base at V and 4 bases at J, with 8 bases between. The germline CDR1 and CDR2 sequences are GTSNPN and SVGIG (reference sequence). DNA of the CDR3: TGTGCCTGGAGTGAACAGGAGAATCAGCCCCAGCATTTT. It yields the protein CAWSEQENQPQHF.

The table lists this clone with a few counts. Other DNA sequences in this sample translate to the same CDR3. The J gene is TRBJ2-5, the V gene TRBV28; D remains ambiguous. Germline CDR1 MDHEN, CDR2 SYDVKM. Trimming cost V 1 base and J 2 bases, with 2 bases left between them. The CDR3 contains 12 residues. Here the CDR3 reads CASSLLQETQYF. The DNA of the CDR3 is TGTGCCAGCAGTTTATTACAAGAGACCCAGTACTTC.

This clone was seen a handful of times. The chain uses TRBV6-1 and TRBJ2-1; TRBD1 is a possible D gene (5 bases). Germline V gene sequence: CDR1 MNHNS, CDR2 SASEGT. The CDR3 consists of 14 residues. V dropped 5 bases and J dropped 5 bases, with 13 bases sitting between them. CDR3 residues: CASSTRQTNNEQFF. CDR3 nucleotide sequence: TGTGCCAGCAGTACCCGACAGACGAACAATGAGCAGTTCTTC.

The V and J genes are TRBV6-1 and TRBJ2-5, with D possibly matching TRBD1 (6 bases). Per the germline V gene, CDR1 is MNHNS and CDR2 is SASEGT. V was cut by 4 bases and J by 4 bases, with 19 bases left in between. CDR3 length: 16 amino acids. CDR3 sequence reads: CASSGIQPGTLETQYF. The CDR3 DNA is TGTGCCAGCAGTGGGATCCAGCCCGGGACATTAGAGACCCAGTACTTC.

The rearrangement joins TRBV18 to TRBJ2-7; 7 bases agree with TRBD1. Germline V gene lookup returns CDR1 KGHSH and CDR2 LQKENI. The CDR3 length is 16 residues. J gave up 1 base and V 4 bases, and 10 bases lay outside the gene matches. CDR3 sequence (DNA): TGTGCCAGCTCACGCGCCGTTGGACAGGCGTCCTACGAGCAGTACTTC. Its protein is CASSRAVGQASYEQYF.

This clone was recorded a few times. The chain carries TRBV7-3 and TRBJ2-1; 7 bases map to TRBD2. CDR1 SGHTA and CDR2 FQGTGA come from the germline V gene. Trimming cost V 1 base and J 7 bases; bases outside gene matches: 10. CDR3 length: 16 residues. The CDR3 sequence is CASSLKGGRTMNEQFF. The CDR3 region has the DNA TGTGCCAGCAGCTTAAAGGGCGGGAGAACAATGAATGAGCAGTTCTTC.